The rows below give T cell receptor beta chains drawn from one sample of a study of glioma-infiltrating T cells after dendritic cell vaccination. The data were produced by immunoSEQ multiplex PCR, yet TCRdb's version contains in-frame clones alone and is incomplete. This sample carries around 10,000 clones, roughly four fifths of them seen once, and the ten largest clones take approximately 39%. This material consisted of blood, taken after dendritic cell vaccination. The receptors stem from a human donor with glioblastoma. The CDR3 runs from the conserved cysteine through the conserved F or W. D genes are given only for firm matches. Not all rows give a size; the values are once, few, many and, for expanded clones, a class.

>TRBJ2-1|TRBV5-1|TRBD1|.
CASNRLGQGSYNEQFF
TGCGCCAGCAACAGGCTCGGACAGGGGTCCTACAATGAGCAGTTCTTC
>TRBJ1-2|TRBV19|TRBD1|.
CASRPIRDRGDYGYTF
TGTGCCAGTAGGCCCATCCGGGACAGGGGAGACTATGGCTACACCTTC
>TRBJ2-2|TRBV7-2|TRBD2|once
CASSVSGRSTGELFF
TGTGCCAGCAGCGTTAGCGGGAGGTCGACCGGGGAGCTGTTTTTT
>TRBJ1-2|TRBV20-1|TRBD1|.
CSAGRTGASGF
TGCAGTGCTGGACGAACAGGGGCGTCGGGCTTC
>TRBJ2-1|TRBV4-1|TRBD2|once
CASSQAHLAGGHDEQFF
TGCGCCAGCAGCCAAGCACACCTAGCGGGAGGGCATGATGAGCAGTTCTTC
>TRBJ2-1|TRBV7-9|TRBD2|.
CASSLFQREYNEQFF
TGTGCCAGCAGCTTGTTCCAGCGGGAGTACAATGAGCAGTTCTTC
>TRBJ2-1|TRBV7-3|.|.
CASSLGEAYNEQFF
TGTGCCAGCAGCTTAGGTGAGGCTTACAATGAGCAGTTCTTC
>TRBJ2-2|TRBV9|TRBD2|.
CASSATTSVNTGELFF
TGTGCCAGCAGCGCGACTACTAGCGTGAACACCGGGGAGCTGTTTTTT
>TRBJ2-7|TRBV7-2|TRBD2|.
CASNQVSSGRLEQYF
TGTGCCAGCAACCAAGTGTCTAGCGGGAGACTCGAGCAGTACTTC
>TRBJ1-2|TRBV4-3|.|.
CASSPRTQGHGYTF
TGCGCCAGCAGCCCGCGAACCCAGGGTCATGGCTACACCTTC
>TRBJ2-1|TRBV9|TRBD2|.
CANSASPGGSGRTNEQFF
TGTGCCAACAGCGCTAGTCCCGGTGGTAGCGGGAGAACCAATGAGCAGTTCTTC
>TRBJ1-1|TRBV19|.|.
CASSNDGRGTEAFF
TGTGCCAGTAGCAACGACGGCCGAGGGACTGAAGCTTTCTTT
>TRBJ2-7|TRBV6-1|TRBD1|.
CASSEAPTGAYEQYF
TGTGCCAGCAGTGAAGCGCCGACAGGGGCCTACGAGCAGTACTTC
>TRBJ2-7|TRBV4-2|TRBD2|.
CASSQDRRTSSYEQYF
TGTGCCAGCAGCCAAGATAGAAGGACTAGCTCCTACGAGCAGTACTTC
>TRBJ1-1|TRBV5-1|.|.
CASSPRDGRMNTEAFF
TGCGCCAGCAGCCCGCGGGACGGAAGAATGAACACTGAAGCTTTCTTT
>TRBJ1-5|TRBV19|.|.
CASRTTGSKNQPQHF
TGTGCCAGTAGGACCACCGGGAGCAAAAATCAGCCCCAGCATTTT
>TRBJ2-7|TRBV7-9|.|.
CASSPRQFYEQYF
TGTGCCAGCAGCCCCCGACAGTTCTACGAGCAGTACTTC
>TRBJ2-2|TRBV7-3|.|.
CASSQVLAGELFF
TGTGCCAGCAGCCAGGTGTTGGCCGGGGAGCTGTTTTTT
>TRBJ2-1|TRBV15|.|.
CATRGGGSSYNEQFF
TGTGCCACCAGGGGGGGCGGGAGCTCCTACAATGAGCAGTTCTTC
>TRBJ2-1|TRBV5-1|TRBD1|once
CASSLAQGAGNEQFF
TGCGCCAGCAGCTTGGCCCAGGGGGCCGGTAATGAGCAGTTCTTC
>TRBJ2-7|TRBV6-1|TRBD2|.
CASSESRLASYYEQYF
TGTGCCAGCAGTGAAAGTCGACTAGCGAGCTATTACGAGCAGTACTTC
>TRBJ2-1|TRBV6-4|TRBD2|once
CASSATGTSGYNEQFF
TGTGCCAGCAGTGCAACCGGGACTAGCGGTTACAATGAGCAGTTCTTC
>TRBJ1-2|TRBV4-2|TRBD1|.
CASSQVGQGPDGYTF
TGTGCCAGCAGCCAAGTAGGACAGGGGCCCGACGGCTACACCTTC
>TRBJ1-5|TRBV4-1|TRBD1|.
CASSQADRVGSQPQHF
TGCGCCAGCAGCCAAGCAGACAGGGTGGGTAGTCAGCCCCAGCATTTT
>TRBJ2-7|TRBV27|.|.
CASSLTHGLDYEQYF
TGTGCCAGCAGTTTAACCCACGGACTGGACTACGAGCAGTACTTC
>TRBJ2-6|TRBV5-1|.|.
CASSVGTSGLAGANVLTF
TGCGCCAGCAGCGTAGGTACTAGTGGGTTGGCTGGGGCCAACGTCCTGACTTTC
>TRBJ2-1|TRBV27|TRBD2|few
CASIVAGGNEQFF
TGTGCCAGCATTGTGGCGGGAGGTAATGAGCAGTTCTTC
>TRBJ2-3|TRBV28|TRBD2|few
CASSASGRIRDTQYF
TGTGCCAGCAGTGCTAGCGGGAGAATTCGGGATACGCAGTATTTT
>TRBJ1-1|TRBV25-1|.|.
CASSELPGNTEAFF
TGTGCCAGCAGTGAATTGCCCGGGAACACTGAAGCTTTCTTT
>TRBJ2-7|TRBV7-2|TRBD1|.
CASSPTGGEQYF
TGTGCCAGCAGCCCCACAGGGGGGGAGCAGTACTTC
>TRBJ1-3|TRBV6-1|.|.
CASSETGRGNTIYF
TGTGCCAGCAGTGAAACAGGGCGTGGAAACACCATATATTTT
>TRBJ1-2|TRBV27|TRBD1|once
CASSLQAQGNYGYTF
TGTGCCAGCAGCCTGCAGGCACAGGGGAACTATGGCTACACCTTC
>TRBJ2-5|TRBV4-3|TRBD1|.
CASSETGGAETQYF
TGCGCCAGCAGCGAGACAGGGGGCGCAGAGACCCAGTACTTC
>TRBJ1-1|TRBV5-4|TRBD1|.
CASSKQGWGTEAFF
TGTGCCAGCAGCAAACAGGGGTGGGGCACTGAAGCTTTCTTT
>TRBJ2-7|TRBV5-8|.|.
CASSFHRVLSYEQYF
TGTGCCAGCAGCTTCCACAGGGTTCTTTCCTACGAGCAGTACTTC
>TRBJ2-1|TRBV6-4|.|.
CASSEGGAGNEQFF
TGTGCCAGCAGTGAGGGGGGAGCGGGCAATGAGCAGTTCTTC
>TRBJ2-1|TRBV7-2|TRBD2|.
CASSLGFAGGRYEQFF
TGTGCCAGCAGCTTGGGGTTCGCGGGAGGCCGGTATGAGCAGTTCTTC
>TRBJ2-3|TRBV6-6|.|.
CASRVRGLQDTQYF
TGTGCCAGCAGGGTGCGGGGGCTCCAGGATACGCAGTATTTT
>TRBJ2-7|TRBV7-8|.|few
CASRVGGMGEQYF
TGTGCCAGCAGAGTCGGAGGAATGGGGGAGCAGTACTTC
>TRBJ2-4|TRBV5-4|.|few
CASSLEGALAKNIQYF
TGTGCCAGCAGCTTGGAAGGAGCACTAGCCAAAAACATTCAGTACTTC
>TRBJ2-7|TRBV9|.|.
CASSLQDSYEQYF
TGTGCCAGCAGCTTACAGGACTCCTACGAGCAGTACTTC
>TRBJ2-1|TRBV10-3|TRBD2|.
CAIRTGTSNEQFF
TGTGCCATCAGAACCGGGACTAGCAACGAGCAGTTCTTC
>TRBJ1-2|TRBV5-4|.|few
CASSLTWTPNYGYTF
TGTGCCAGCAGCTTGACCTGGACACCTAACTATGGCTACACCTTC
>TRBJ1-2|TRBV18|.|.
CASSPGVGGDYGYTF
TGTGCCAGCTCACCCGGAGTGGGGGGGGACTATGGCTACACCTTC
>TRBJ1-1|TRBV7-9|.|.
CASSLDAGTEAFF
TGTGCCAGCAGCTTAGACGCGGGCACTGAAGCTTTCTTT
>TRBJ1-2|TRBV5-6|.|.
CASSLVSGLNYGYTF
TGTGCCAGCAGCTTGGTCTCAGGCTTAAACTATGGCTACACCTTC
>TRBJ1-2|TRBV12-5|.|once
CASGLVTAYGYTF
TGTGCTAGTGGTTTGGTCACAGCCTATGGCTACACCTTC
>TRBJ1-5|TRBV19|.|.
CASSTSGQTRNQPQHF
TGTGCCAGTAGTACCTCCGGACAGACCCGCAATCAGCCCCAGCATTTT
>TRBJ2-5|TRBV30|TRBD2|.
CAWSGLRTRNAETQYF
TGTGCCTGGAGTGGCCTACGGACTAGGAACGCGGAGACCCAGTACTTC
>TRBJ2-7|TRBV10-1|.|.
CASTISGERDEQYF
TGCGCCAGTACAATCTCAGGGGAAAGGGACGAGCAGTACTTC
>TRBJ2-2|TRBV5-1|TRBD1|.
CASSLRQGAGPGELFF
TGCGCCAGCAGCCTAAGACAGGGGGCTGGACCCGGGGAGCTGTTTTTT